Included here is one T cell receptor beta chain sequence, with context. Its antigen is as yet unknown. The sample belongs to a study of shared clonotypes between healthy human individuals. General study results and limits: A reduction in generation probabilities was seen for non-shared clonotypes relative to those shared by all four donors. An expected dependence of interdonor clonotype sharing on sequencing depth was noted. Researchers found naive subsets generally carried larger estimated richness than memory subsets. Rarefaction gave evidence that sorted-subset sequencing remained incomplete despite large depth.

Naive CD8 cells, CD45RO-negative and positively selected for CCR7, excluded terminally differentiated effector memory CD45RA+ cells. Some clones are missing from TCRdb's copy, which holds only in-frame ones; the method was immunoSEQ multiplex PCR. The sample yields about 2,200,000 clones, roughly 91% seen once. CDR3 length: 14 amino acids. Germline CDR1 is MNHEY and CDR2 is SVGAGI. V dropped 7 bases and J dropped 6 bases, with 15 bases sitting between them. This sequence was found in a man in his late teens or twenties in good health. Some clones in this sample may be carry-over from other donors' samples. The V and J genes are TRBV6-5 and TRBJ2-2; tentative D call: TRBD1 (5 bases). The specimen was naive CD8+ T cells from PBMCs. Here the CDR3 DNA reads TGTGCCAGCAACCCAGGGTTCTCGGCCGGGGAGCTGTTTTTT. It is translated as CASNPGFSAGELFF.